This T cell receptor beta chain was profiled in a study of T cell repertoires in cytomegalovirus infection (dated by TCRdb to about 2019). Study-level background: Alongside well-studied HLA-B-restricted epitopes, the peptide stimulations were aimed at recently identified HLA-C-restricted CMV epitopes, whose presentation resists viral immunomodulation. Because public TCR beta signatures pointed to carriage of CMV infection together with the matching HLA type, the HLA type of each donor mattered for the analysis.

Explained via the paper, the treatment or condition label denotes: in vitro stimulation with specific CMV peptide epitopes to enrich CMV-specific T cells. This clonotype was found a few times. The clone's antigen remains unknown. Base quality data are lacking; no much larger clone is found one base away. Beyond this particular receptor, the publication reports: In both this cohort and an independent cohort of several hundred donors, the cumulative frequency of public TCR beta family members distinguished carriers of CMV infection plus the relevant HLA type. The ex vivo response was dominated by HLA-C-restricted CMV-specific TCR beta clonotypes, and the single most frequent clonotype in two of eight donors was supplied by these HLA-C-restricted clonotypes.

The germline V gene encodes CDR1 DFQATT and CDR2 SNEGSKA (reference sequence). The CDR3 covers 14 residues, taking in both the cysteine and the phenylalanine. The entry retains the CDR3 DNA only, 42 bases that are in frame from base 1. Here V drops 0 bases and J drops 3 bases, and the junction holds 3 bases not matched to any gene. These reads were obtained on an Illumina HiSeq 1500. The raw public reads went through TCRdb reprocessing: fastp at Q25, MiXCR clone calling, in-frame beta chains kept. All rows with the same CDR3 protein become a single entry with the most common DNA and genes. The sample table shows 600,000 to 700,000 distinct CDR3 sequences, and 30% to 40% are seen once. The top ten constitute 15% to 20% of the sample.

The clonotype originates from a human donor in good health (CMV status not recorded). Some clones in this sample may be carry-over from other donors' samples. The sequencing used cultured PBMCs, collected from culture after CMV antigen stimulation. Here the chain combines TRBV20-1 and TRBJ2-3; 7 bases in between match TRBD2. The DNA reads as follows: TGCAGTGCTAGAGAGGGCGGGAGAACAGATACGCAGTATTTT. This gives the protein CSAREGGRTDTQYF.